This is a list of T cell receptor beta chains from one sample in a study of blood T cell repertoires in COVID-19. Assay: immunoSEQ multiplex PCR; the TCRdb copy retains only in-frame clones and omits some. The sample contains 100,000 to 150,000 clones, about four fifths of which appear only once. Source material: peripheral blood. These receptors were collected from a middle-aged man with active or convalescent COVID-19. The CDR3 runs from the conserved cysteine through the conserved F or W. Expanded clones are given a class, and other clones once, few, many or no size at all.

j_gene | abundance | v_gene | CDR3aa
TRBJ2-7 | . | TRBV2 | CASSETGSHEQYF
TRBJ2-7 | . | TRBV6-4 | CASSERQGTEQYF
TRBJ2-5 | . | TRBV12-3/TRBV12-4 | CASSLTQGTQYF
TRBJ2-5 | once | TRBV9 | CASTLGTSGGAHRETQYF
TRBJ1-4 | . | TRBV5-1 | CASGPGQGALGEKLFF
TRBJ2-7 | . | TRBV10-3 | CAVTGTGFEQYF
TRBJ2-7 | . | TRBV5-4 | CASSLGVPGQGNEQYF
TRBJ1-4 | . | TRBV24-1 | CATSDRRPHDREATNEKLFF
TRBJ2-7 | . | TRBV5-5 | CASSSQPGGAQYEQYF
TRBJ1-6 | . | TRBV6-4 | CASSAPGQGVSPLHF
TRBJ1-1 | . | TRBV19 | CASSVRDREFTEAFF
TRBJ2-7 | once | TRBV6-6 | CASSYLRGGAHEQYF
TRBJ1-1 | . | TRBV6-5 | CASSYVGDTEAFF
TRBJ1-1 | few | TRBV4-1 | CASSHFDSRNTEAFF
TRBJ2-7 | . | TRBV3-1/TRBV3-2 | CASSQGPYEQYF
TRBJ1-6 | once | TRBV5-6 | CASSFGTVNSPLHF
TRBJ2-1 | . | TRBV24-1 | CATSGTGKKINEQFF
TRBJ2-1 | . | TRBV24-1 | CATSDTQGAVNEQFF
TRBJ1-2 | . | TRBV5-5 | CASSSRQGAGPDYGYTF
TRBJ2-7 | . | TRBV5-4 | CASSGLGQGLYEQYF
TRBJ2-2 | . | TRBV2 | CASSEVGAPTGELFF
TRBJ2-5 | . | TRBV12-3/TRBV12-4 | CASSWDRGETQYF
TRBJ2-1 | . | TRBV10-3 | CAISDRGADNEQFF
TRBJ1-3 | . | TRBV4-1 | CASSQGTGSSGNTIYF
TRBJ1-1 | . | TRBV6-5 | CASSYSTLNTEAFF
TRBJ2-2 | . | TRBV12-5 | CASGLVRQGSGTGELFF
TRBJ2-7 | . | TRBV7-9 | CASSFRSGYEQYF
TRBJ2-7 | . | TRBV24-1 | CATSDLGTGGTEQYF